The following is a TCR beta chain sequence with its context. The data were taken from a study of early T cells in non-severe SARS-CoV-2 infection. TCRdb reprocessed the 5' RACE reads via MiXCR and lists one record per CDR3 protein. In the table there are 100,000 or so distinct CDR3 sequences, around 16% of which are singletons. This CDR3 is built from 14 residues. V lost 4 bases to trimming and J lost 2 bases, with 13 bases between them. CDR1 and CDR2 from the germline V gene are SGDLS and YYNGEE. The sequence was collected from an adult who was a healthcare worker with PCR-confirmed SARS-CoV-2 infection or an uninfected control (not recorded which). The sample in question was whole blood, obtained at baseline. This chain joins TRBV9 and TRBJ2-7; the D gene could be TRBD1 or TRBD2 (5 bases each). The CDR3 nucleotides read TGTGCCAGCAGCATGGGACCGGGGACCTACGAGCAGTACTTC. As protein: CASSMGPGTYEQYF.